This T cell receptor beta chain was obtained from a study of blood T cell repertoires in COVID-19. For the study at large: The analysed material was cDNA or gDNA that came from T cells, B-cell-depleted T cells, or PBMCs.

This CDR3 comprises 16 residues. V was pared by 5 bases and J by 7 bases, with 7 bases of the junction left unmatched. CDR1 and CDR2 (germline): MDHEN, SYDVKM. Per the original data handling: It was from reference gene primer amplification that nucleated cell counts were estimated. Produced via immunoSEQ multiplex PCR; TCRdb's table is partial and in-frame only. V, J and clone size are taken as reported in that table, and D and trimming were inferred from the DNA itself. The sample includes a few hundred thousand clones, more than 75% of them seen just once. Sequencing was carried out using peripheral blood. The chain carries TRBV28 and TRBJ1-6; 11 positions match TRBD1. This clonotype was obtained from a woman between 45 and 65 years old who had recovered from COVID-19. CDR3 DNA: TGTGCCAGCAGTACCGGACAGGGGGCGCACAATTCACCCCTCCACTTT. This translates into CASSTGQGAHNSPLHF.